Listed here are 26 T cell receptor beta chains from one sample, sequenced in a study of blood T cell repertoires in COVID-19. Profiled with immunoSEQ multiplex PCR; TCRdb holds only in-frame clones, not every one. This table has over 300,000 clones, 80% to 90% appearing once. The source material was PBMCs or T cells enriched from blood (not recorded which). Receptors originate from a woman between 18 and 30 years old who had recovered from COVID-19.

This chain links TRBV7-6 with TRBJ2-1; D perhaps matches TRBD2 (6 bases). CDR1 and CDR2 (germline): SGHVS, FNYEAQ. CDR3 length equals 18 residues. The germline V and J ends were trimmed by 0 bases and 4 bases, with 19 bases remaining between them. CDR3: CASSLARGSIGAYNEQFF. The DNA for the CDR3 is TGTGCCAGCAGCTTAGCCCGGGGGTCCATAGGAGCTTACAATGAGCAGTTCTTC.

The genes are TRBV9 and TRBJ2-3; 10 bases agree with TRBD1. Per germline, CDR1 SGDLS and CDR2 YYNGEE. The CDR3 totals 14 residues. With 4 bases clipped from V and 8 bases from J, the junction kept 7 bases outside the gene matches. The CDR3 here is CASSMGQGLATQYF. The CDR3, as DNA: TGTGCCAGCAGCATGGGACAGGGGCTGGCTACGCAGTATTTT.

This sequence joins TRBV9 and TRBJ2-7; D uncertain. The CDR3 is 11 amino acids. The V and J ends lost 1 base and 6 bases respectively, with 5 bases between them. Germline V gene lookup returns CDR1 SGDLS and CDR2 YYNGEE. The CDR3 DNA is TGTGCCAGCAGCGTACCGGGCGAGCAGTACTTC. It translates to CASSVPGEQYF.

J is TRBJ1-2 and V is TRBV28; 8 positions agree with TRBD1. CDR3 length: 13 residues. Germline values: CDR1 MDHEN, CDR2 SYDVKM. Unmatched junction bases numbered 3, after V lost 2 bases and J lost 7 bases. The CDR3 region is CASSLQGAAGYTF. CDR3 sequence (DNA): TGTGCCAGCAGTTTACAGGGGGCGGCTGGCTACACCTTC.

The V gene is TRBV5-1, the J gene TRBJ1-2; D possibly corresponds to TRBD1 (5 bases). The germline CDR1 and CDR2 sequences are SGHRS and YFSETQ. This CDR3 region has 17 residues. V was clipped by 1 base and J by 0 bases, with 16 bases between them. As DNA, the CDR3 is TGCGCCAGCAGCTTGCGGGGACTCGGGAAATCTAACTATGGCTACACCTTC. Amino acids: CASSLRGLGKSNYGYTF.

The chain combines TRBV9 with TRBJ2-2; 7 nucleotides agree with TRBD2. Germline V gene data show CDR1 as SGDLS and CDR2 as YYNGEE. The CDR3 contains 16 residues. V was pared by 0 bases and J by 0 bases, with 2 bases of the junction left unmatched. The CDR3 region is CASSVVGGSNTGELFF. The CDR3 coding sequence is TGTGCCAGCAGCGTAGTCGGGGGGTCGAACACCGGGGAGCTGTTTTTT.

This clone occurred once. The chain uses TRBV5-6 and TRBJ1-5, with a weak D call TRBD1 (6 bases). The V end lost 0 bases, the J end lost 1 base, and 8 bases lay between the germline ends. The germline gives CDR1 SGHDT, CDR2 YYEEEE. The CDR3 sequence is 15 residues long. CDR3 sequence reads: CASSLGGHSNQPQHF. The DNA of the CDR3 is TGTGCCAGCAGCTTGGGGGGACACAGCAATCAGCCCCAGCATTTT.

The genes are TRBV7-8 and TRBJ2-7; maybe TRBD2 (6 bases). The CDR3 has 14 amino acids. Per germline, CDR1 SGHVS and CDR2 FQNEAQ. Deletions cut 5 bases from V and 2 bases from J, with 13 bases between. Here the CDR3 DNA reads TGTGCCAGCAGCCCGGGGGTGCTTACCTACGAGCAGTACTTC. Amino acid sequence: CASSPGVLTYEQYF. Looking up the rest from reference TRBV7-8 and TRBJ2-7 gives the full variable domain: GAGVSQSPRYKVAKRGQDVALRCDPISGHVSLFWYQQALGQGPEFLTYFQNEAQLDKSGLPSDRFFAERPEGSVSTLKIQRTQQEDSAVYLCASSPGVLTYEQYFGPGTRLTVT.

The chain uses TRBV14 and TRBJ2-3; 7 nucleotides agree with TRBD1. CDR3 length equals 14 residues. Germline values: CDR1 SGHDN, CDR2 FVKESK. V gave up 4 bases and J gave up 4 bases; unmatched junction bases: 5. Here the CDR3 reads CASSPRQGPDTQYF. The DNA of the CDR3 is TGTGCCAGCAGCCCACGACAGGGTCCAGATACGCAGTATTTT.

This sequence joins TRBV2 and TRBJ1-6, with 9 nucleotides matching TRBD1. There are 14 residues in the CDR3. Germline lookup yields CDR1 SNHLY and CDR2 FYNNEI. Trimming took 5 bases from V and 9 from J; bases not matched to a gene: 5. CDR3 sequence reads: CASSWDRVGSPLHF. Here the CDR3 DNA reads TGTGCCAGCAGTTGGGACAGGGTCGGTTCACCCCTCCACTTT. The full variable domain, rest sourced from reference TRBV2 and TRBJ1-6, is EPEVTQTPSHQVTQMGQEVILRCVPISNHLYFYWYRQILGQKVEFLVSFYNNEISEKSEIFDDQFSVERPDGSNFTLKIRSTKLEDSAMYFCASSWDRVGSPLHFGNGTRLTVT.

DNA for the CDR3: TGTGCCAGCAGTGACAGCGGGAGAGACTACAATGAGCAGTTCTTC. Translation: CASSDSGRDYNEQFF. This chain links TRBV6-4 with TRBJ2-1; 8 bases agree with TRBD2. CDR1 and CDR2 (germline): MRHNA, SNTAGT. The V segment lost 2 bases and the J segment 3 bases; nucleotides outside the gene matches: 3. CDR3 size: 15 residues.

The chain's CDR3 is CASRVQGGTMYNEQFF. CDR3 in DNA: TGTGCCAGCCGGGTCCAAGGGGGGACTATGTACAATGAGCAGTTCTTC. This chain connects TRBV28 to TRBJ2-1; D is possibly TRBD2 (7 bases). CDR3 length: 16 residues. CDR1 is MDHEN, CDR2 SYDVKM, per germline. V dropped 8 bases and J dropped 4 bases, with 21 bases sitting between them.

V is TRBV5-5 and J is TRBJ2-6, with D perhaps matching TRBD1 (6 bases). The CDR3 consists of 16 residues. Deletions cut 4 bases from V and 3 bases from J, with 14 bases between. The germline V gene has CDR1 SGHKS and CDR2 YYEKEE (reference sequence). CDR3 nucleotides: TGTGCCAGCAGCCACAGGGCCCCAGGTGGGGCCAACGTCCTGACTTTC. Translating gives CASSHRAPGGANVLTF.

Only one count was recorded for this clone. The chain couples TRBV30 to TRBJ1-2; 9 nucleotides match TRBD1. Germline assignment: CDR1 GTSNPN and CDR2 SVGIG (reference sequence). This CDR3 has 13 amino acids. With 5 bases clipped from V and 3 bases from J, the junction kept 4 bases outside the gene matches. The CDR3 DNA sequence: TGTGCCTGGGTCGGACAGGGGTACTATGGCTACACCTTC. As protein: CAWVGQGYYGYTF. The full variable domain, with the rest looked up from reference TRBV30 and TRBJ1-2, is SQTIHQWPATLVQPVGSPLSLECTVEGTSNPNLYWYRQAAGRGLQLLFYSVGIGQISSEVPQNLSASRPQDRQFILSSKKLLLSDSGFYLCAWVGQGYYGYTFGSGTRLTVV.

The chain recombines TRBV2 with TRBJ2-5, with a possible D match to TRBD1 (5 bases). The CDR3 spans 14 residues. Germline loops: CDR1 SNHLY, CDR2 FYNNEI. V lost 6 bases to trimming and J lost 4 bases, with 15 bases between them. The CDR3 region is CASRGQGFRETQYF. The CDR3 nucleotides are TGTGCCAGCAGGGGCCAGGGTTTTCGAGAGACCCAGTACTTC.

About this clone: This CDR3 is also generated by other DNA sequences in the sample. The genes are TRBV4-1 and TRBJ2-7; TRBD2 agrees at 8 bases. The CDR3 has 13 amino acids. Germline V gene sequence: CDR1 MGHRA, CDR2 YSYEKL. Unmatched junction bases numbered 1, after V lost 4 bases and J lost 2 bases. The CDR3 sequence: CASSPGLAYEQYF. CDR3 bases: TGCGCCAGCAGCCCGGGACTAGCCTACGAGCAGTACTTC.

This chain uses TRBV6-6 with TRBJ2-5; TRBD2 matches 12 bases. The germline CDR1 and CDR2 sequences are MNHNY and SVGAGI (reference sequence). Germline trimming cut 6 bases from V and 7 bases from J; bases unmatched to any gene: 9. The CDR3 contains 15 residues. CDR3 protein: CASRARTSGEGTQYF. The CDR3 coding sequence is TGTGCCAGCAGAGCTCGGACTAGCGGGGAAGGGACCCAGTACTTC.

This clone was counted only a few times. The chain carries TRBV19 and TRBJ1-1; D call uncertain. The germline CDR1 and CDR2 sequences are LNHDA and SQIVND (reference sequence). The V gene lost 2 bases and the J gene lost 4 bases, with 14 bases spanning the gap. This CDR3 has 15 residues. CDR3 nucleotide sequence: TGTGCCAGTAGTATAAACGGTCAGTCGGGCACTGAAGCTTTCTTT. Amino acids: CASSINGQSGTEAFF. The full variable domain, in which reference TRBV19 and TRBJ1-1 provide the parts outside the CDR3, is DGGITQSPKYLFRKEGQNVTLSCEQNLNHDAMYWYRQDPGQGLRLIYYSQIVNDFQKGDIAEGYSVSREKKESFPLTVTSAQKNPTAFYLCASSINGQSGTEAFFGQGTRLTVV.

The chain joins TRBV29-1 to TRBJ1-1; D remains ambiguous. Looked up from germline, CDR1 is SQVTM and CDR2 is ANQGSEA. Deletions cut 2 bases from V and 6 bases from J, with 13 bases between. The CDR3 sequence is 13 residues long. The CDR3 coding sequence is TGCAGCGTTGAAAGTCGGAGAATCGCTGAAGCTTTCTTT. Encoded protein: CSVESRRIAEAFF.

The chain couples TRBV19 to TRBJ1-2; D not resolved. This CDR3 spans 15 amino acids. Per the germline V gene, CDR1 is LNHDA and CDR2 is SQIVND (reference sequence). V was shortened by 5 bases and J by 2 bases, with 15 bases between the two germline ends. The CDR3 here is CASSELAANNYGYTF. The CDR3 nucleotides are TGTGCCAGTAGTGAGTTGGCAGCGAACAACTATGGCTACACCTTC.

Here the CDR3 reads CASLDSGGPGNTIYF. CDR3 DNA: TGTGCCAGCCTTGACAGTGGCGGACCTGGAAACACCATATATTTT. The chain links TRBV6-5 to TRBJ1-3; D is perhaps TRBD1 (5 bases). V lost 8 bases to trimming and J lost 2 bases, with 16 bases between them. The germline V gene has CDR1 MNHEY and CDR2 SVGAGI. The CDR3 extends over 15 amino acids.

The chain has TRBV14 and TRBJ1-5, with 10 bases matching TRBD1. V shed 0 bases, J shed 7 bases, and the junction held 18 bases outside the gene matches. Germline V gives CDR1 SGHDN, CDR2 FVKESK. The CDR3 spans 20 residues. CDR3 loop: CASSQEPTADDRGLLQPQHF. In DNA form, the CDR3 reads TGTGCCAGCAGCCAAGAACCTACTGCAGACGACAGGGGGCTTTTACAGCCCCAGCATTTT. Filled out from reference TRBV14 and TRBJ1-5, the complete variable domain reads EAGVTQFPSHSVIEKGQTVTLRCDPISGHDNLYWYRRVMGKEIKFLLHFVKESKQDESGMPNNRFLAERTGGTYSTLKVQPAELEDSGVYFCASSQEPTADDRGLLQPQHFGDGTRLSIL.

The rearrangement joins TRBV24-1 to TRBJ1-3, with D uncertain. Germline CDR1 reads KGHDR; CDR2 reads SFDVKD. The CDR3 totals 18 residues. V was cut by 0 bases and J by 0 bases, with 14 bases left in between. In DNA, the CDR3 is TGTGCCACCAGTGATTTGCTCCGGGAATCGAGCTCTGGAAACACCATATATTTT. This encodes CATSDLLRESSSGNTIYF.

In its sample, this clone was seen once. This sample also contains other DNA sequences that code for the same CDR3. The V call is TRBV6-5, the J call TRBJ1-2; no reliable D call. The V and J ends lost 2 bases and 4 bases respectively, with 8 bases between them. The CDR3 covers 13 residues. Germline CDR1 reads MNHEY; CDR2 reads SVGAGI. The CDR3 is CASSYGGLYGYTF. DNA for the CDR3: TGTGCCAGCAGTTACGGCGGTCTCTATGGCTACACCTTC.

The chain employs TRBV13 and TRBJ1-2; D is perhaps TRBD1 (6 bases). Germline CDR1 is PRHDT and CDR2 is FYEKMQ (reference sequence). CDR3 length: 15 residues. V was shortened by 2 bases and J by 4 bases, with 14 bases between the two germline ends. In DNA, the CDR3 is TGTGCCAGCAGCTTATCTTCCGGGACACCCTATGGCTACACCTTC. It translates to CASSLSSGTPYGYTF. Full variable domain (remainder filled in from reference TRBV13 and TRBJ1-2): AAGVIQSPRHLIKEKRETATLKCYPIPRHDTVYWYQQGPGQDPQFLISFYEKMQSDKGSIPDRFSAQQFSDYHSELNMSSLELGDSALYFCASSLSSGTPYGYTFGSGTRLTVV.

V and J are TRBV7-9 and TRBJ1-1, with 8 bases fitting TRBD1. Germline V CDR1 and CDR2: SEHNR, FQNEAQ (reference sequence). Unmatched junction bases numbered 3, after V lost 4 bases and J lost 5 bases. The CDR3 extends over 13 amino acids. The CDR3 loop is CASSSQGATEAFF. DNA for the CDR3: TGTGCCAGCAGCTCTCAGGGGGCAACTGAAGCTTTCTTT.